This paragraph reports one T cell receptor beta chain. The antigen remains unidentified. These data are taken from a study of cytomegalovirus exposure and HLA in healthy donors. Broader study findings: Exclusion as indistinguishable affected some V segments, including TRBV6-2 and TRBV6-3. Prior analysis indicated that the majority of TCR beta V segments exhibited productivity approximately 87% or approximately 30% of the time.

Germline assignment: CDR1 KGHSH and CDR2 LQKENI. The CDR3 sequence is 16 residues long. V shed 2 bases, J shed 2 bases, and the junction held 7 bases outside the gene matches. It was with 60 Vbeta and 13 Jbeta primers that the PCR ran. Repertoires were generated with immunoSEQ multiplex PCR, while TCRdb's copy carries only in-frame clones and drops some. The sample lists just over 150,000 clones; approximately 78% were seen once. The source is a woman between 40 and 50 years old in good health and CMV-seronegative. The sample taken for sequencing was PBMCs. V and J are TRBV18 and TRBJ2-7, with 9 bases identical to TRBD1. The CDR3 region is CASSPLGRTGAYEQYF. The CDR3 bases are TGTGCCAGCTCACCATTGGGGAGGACAGGGGCCTACGAGCAGTACTTC.